This T cell receptor (beta chain) was sequenced for a study of T cell changes during pregnancy in multiple sclerosis (dated by TCRdb to about 2019). Context from the whole study: Changes in the T cell repertoire over the course of pregnancy were examined in this study in women with multiple sclerosis.

The receptor library was made with the immunoSEQ multiplex PCR assay. This is the immuneACCESS table as TCRdb keeps it, with only in-frame sequences that have V and J called. A part of the clones is gone; compared with another copy, unresolved V genes explain less than half, and the rest is unexplained. The sample table contains about 130,000 clones; only one count was recorded for around 97% of them. The ten largest clonotypes hold 0.44% of the sample. Here V drops 3 bases and J drops 4 bases, and the junction holds 13 bases not matched to any gene. The germline V gene specifies SNHLY as CDR1 and FYNNEI as CDR2. From the cysteine up to the phenylalanine, the CDR3 has a length of 17 residues. Only the CDR3 portion is preserved as DNA: 51 bases, with reading frame beginning at the first base. Comment on this clone: What this receptor recognizes is not known. Base qualities are not provided; no much larger clone lies one nucleotide away.

This receptor was taken from a female donor with multiple sclerosis, enrolled in a pregnancy study. Rearrangement joined TRBV2 to TRBJ2-7; the central 9 bases match TRBD2. This specimen consisted of peripheral blood, obtained after pregnancy. The sequenced DNA is TGTGCCAGCAGTGATCCCTTAGGACTAGCGCAATATTACGAGCAGTACTTC. The encoded protein is CASSDPLGLAQYYEQYF.